This T cell receptor (beta chain) appears in the sequencing data of a study of identical twins. The sample holds a few counts of this clonotype. Its antigen remains unidentified. Everyone who gave samples was a healthy Caucasian. Points from the study as a whole: Twins' surplus sharing was weaker for beta out-of-frame sequences.

TCRdb redid the calling of the 5' RACE reads with MiXCR, one entry per CDR3 protein. The sample has about 660,000 distinct CDR3 sequences, more than 6.5% seen once; the top ten hold around 0.98%. The CDR3 is 19 amino acids. Per the germline V gene, CDR1 is SGHNT and CDR2 is YYREEE (reference sequence). With V trimmed by 3 bases and J by 2 bases, 11 bases remained unmatched. The data were also submitted as part of a second study, on yellow fever vaccine responses in identical twins.

This clonotype was obtained from a young woman in good health. Material for sequencing was PBMCs. The chain carries TRBV5-4 and TRBJ2-3; 14 nucleotides align to TRBD2. The CDR3 spells CASSYGPRTSGGPTDTQYF. The DNA of the CDR3 is TGTGCCAGCAGCTACGGACCCAGGACTAGCGGGGGGCCCACAGATACGCAGTATTTT. The variable domain in full, completed from reference TRBV5-4 and TRBJ2-3, reads ETGVTQSPTHLIKTRGQQVTLRCSSQSGHNTVSWYQQALGQGPQFIFQYYREEENGRGNFPPRFSGLQFPNYSSELNVNALELDDSALYLCASSYGPRTSGGPTDTQYFGPGTRLTVL.